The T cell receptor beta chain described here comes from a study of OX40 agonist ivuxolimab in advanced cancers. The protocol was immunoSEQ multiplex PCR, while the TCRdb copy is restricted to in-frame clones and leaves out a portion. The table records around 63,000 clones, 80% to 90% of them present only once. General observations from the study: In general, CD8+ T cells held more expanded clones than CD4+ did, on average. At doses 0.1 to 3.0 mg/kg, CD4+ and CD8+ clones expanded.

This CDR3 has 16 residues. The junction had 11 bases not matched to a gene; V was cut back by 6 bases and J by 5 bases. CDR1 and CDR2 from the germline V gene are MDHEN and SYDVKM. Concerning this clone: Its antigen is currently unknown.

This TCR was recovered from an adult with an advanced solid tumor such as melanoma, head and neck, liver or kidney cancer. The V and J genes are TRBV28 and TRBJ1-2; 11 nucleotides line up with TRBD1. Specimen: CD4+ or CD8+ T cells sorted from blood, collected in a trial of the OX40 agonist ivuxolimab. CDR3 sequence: CASSPAGDRGYYGYTF. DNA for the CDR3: TGTGCCAGCAGCCCGGCTGGGGACAGGGGGTATTATGGCTACACCTTC.